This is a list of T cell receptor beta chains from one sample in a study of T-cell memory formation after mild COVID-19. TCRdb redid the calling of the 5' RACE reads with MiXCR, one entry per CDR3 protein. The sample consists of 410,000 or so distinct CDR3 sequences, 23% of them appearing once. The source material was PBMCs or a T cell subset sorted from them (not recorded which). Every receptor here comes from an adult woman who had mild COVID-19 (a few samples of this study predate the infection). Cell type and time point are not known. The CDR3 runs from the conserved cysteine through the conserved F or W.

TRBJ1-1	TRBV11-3	CASSLVPGTGTSEAFF
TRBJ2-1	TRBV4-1	CASSHPGLASSYNEQFF
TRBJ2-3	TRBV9	CASSVEGLAGSTDTQYF
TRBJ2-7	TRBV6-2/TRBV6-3	CASMVRGRYEQYF
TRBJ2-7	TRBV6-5	CASSYSTEYEQYF
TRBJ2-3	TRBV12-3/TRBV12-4	CASGTSGRVTDTQYF
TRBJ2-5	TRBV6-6	CASSYGQAQETQYF
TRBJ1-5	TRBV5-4	CASSLDGAGKRNQPQHF
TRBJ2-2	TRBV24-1	CATSDFERAGNTGELFF
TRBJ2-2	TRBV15	CATSRGRTGANTGELFF
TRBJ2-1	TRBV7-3	CASSLTQGLAHEQFF
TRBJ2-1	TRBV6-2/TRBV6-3	CASSYPSGTNEQFF
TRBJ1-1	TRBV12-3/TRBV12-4	CASSPRSGAGTEAFF
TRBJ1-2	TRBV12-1	CASSFEGTADGYTF
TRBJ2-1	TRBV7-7	CASSLSRGMYNEQFF
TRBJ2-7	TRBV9	CASSVGTGAYEQYF
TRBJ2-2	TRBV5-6	CASSPRDRAHTGELFF
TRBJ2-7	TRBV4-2	CASSQEWQGISNEQYF
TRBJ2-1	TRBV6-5	CASSYEGGAGNEQFF
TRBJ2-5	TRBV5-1	CASRVGPVLSESQYF
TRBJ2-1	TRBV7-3	CASSSGPPAYNEQFF
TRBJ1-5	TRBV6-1	CASSESGTQQHF
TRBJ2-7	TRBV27	CASSLTGRGEQYF
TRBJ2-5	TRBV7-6	CASSLPDHRGQETQYF
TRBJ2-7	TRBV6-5	CASKADRGYEQYF
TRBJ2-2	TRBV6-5	CASTSSGSLVGELFF
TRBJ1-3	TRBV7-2	CASSLDSAVERNTIYF
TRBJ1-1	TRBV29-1	CSVSRSGAFF
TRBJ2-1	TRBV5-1	CASSYQGPSYNEQFF
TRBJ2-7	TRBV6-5	CASSFRHGTSMLGQYF
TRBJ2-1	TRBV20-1	CSARDRRTSGYNEQFF
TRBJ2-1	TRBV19	CASSMELSNEQFF
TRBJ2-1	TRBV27	CASSLGQFIGNEQFF
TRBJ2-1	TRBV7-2	CASSSQLAGALNEQFF
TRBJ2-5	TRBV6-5	CASGTVGPVETQYF
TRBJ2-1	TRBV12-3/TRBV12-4	CASSSYTEQFF
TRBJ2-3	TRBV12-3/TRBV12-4	CASSTGTSGGTYSTDTQYF
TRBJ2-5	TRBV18	CASSPPVRPAISETQYF
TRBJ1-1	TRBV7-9	CASSISSVDSSEAFF
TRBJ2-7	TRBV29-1	CSVLYKSYEQYF
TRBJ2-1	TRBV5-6	CASSFRLAGYNEQFF
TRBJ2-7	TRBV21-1	CASSSFRGEGAYEQYF
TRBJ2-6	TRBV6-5	CASSSRGRRSGANVLTF
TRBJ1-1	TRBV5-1	CASSVGTVDTEAFF
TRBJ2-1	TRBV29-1	CSVGTYYGNNEQFF
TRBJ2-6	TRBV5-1	CASRRQAPVSGANVLTF
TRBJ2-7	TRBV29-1	CSVEERGERDSSYEQYF
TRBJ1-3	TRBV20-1	CSASPGRSGNTIYF
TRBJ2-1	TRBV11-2	CASTPPWAGGHYEQFF
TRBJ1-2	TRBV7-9	CASTLYTFSTGYTF
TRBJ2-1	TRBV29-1	CSVYGLAGPNEQFF